The 22 T cell receptor beta chains reported below all come from one sample, sequenced in a study of T cell responses to AZD1222 COVID-19 vaccine. Repertoires were generated with immunoSEQ multiplex PCR, while TCRdb's copy carries only in-frame clones and drops some. The sample has 85,000 to 110,000 clones; about 90% are singletons. Here the sequenced sample was peripheral blood, taken on day 0 of AZD1222 vaccination. These receptors were obtained from an adult in good health.

This chain joins TRBV20-1 and TRBJ1-5, with D tentatively TRBD1 (5 bases). V lost 4 bases, J lost 7 bases, and 8 bases lay in between. Germline loops: CDR1 DFQATT, CDR2 SNEGSKA (reference sequence). The CDR3 spans 11 residues. The CDR3 here is CSATGVQPQHF. The CDR3 DNA reads TGCAGTGCTACGGGGGTGCAGCCCCAGCATTTT.

V gene TRBV10-3 combines with J gene TRBJ2-3, with a possible D match to TRBD2 (9 bases). Germline-derived CDR1 and CDR2 are ENHRY and SYGVKD. The CDR3 length is 13 residues. V gave up 8 bases and J gave up 7 bases, with 16 bases separating them. Written as DNA, the CDR3 is TGTGCCATCCAGGGGGCTAGCGGGAATACGCAGTATTTT. Amino acid sequence: CAIQGASGNTQYF.

J is TRBJ1-4 and V is TRBV27; unclear D gene. The germline V gene encodes CDR1 MNHEY and CDR2 SMNVEV (reference sequence). The CDR3 contains 14 residues. The V end lost 10 bases, the J end lost 0 bases, and 12 bases lay between the germline ends. CDR3 region: CATPICATNEKLFF. The DNA for the CDR3 is TGTGCCACCCCGATATGTGCAACTAATGAAAAACTGTTTTTT.

As DNA, the CDR3 is TGCGCCAGCAGCTCCGTAGGGGAACCGCTGGATGAGCAGTTCTTC. Translation: CASSSVGEPLDEQFF. The chain carries TRBV5-1 and TRBJ2-1; possible D gene TRBD1, 5 bases. Trimming took off 3 bases at V and 8 bases at J, with 18 bases between the two ends. The CDR3 is made up of 15 amino acids. CDR1 and CDR2 (germline): SGHRS, YFSETQ.

This rearrangement joins TRBV18 to TRBJ1-1; D might be TRBD1 (5 bases). Germline loops: CDR1 KGHSH, CDR2 LQKENI. The CDR3 runs 14 residues. Trimming pared 2 bases from V and 1 base from J, leaving 8 bases between. Here the CDR3 reads CASSPGGGNTEAFF. CDR3 sequence (DNA): TGTGCCAGCTCACCAGGTGGGGGGAACACTGAAGCTTTCTTT.

This chain links TRBV5-1 with TRBJ1-1; TRBD1 matches 9 bases. The CDR3 is 14 residues long. Germline CDR1 and CDR2: SGHRS and YFSETQ. V lost 5 bases, J lost 6 bases, and 8 bases stayed unmatched. The CDR3 DNA reads TGCGCCAGCAGTCCGACAGGGGGTGAGGCTGAAGCTTTCTTT. Protein: CASSPTGGEAEAFF.

The chain carries TRBV12-3 or TRBV12-4 and TRBJ1-5; D unclear. The CDR3 is 13 residues long. Between the trimmed V and J ends, which lost 8 bases and 3 bases, there was a span of 11 bases. CDR3 nucleotide sequence: TGTGCCAGCGGACTCACAGACAATCAGCCCCAGCATTTT. It encodes CASGLTDNQPQHF.

This chain connects TRBV5-4 to TRBJ2-3; D not certain. The CDR3 sequence is 15 residues long. CDR1 and CDR2 (germline): SGHNT, YYREEE (reference sequence). V lost 2 bases and J lost 0, with 10 bases in between. In DNA form, the CDR3 reads TGTGCCAGCAGCTTAGAGCCCGCTAGCACAGATACGCAGTATTTT. Translation: CASSLEPASTDTQYF.

The gene calls are TRBV3-1 (or the pseudogene TRBV3-2) and TRBJ1-5; D is ambiguous. The CDR3 sequence is 13 residues long. The V and J ends lost 5 bases and 0 bases respectively, with 5 bases between them. Germline CDR1 and CDR2: LGHDT and YNNKEL (reference sequence). The CDR3 DNA is TGTGCCAGCAGCTTTTATAGCAATCAGCCCCAGCATTTT. Its protein product is CASSFYSNQPQHF.

This chain uses TRBV9 with TRBJ2-7; D may be TRBD2 (6 bases). This CDR3 has 14 residues. V was shortened by 0 bases and J by 9 bases, with 16 bases between the two germline ends. Per the germline V gene, CDR1 is SGDLS and CDR2 is YYNGEE. The CDR3 loop is CASSVEVGGRVQYF. The CDR3 coding sequence is TGTGCCAGCAGCGTAGAAGTGGGGGGTCGGGTGCAGTACTTC.

The gene calls are TRBV30 and TRBJ2-1; 9 bases align to TRBD2. The CDR3 extends over 16 amino acids. Germline V gene sequence: CDR1 GTSNPN, CDR2 SVGIG (reference sequence). V shed 3 bases and J 4 bases; nucleotides not matched to a gene: 10. The CDR3 protein is CAWSHPTSGLYNEQFF. CDR3 DNA: TGTGCCTGGAGCCATCCGACTAGCGGACTTTACAATGAGCAGTTCTTC.

The chain combines TRBV30 with TRBJ2-7; D might be TRBD1 (6 bases). The CDR3 spans 13 residues. Trimming removed 3 bases from V and 3 bases from J, with 12 bases in between. Germline CDR1 reads GTSNPN; CDR2 reads SVGIG (reference sequence). CDR3 region: CAWSDRQGYEQYF. Written as DNA, the CDR3 is TGTGCCTGGAGCGACAGGCAGGGCTACGAGCAGTACTTC.

The rearrangement joins TRBV7-8 to TRBJ1-1, with D uncertain. V lost 1 base to trimming and J lost 1 base, with 7 bases between them. The CDR3 totals 14 residues. The germline V gene encodes CDR1 SGHVS and CDR2 FQNEAQ. The DNA for the CDR3 is TGTGCCAGCAGCTTAGTTTCCCCGAACACTGAAGCTTTCTTT. It is translated as CASSLVSPNTEAFF.

The rearrangement links TRBV7-8 to TRBJ2-1; 7 bases fit TRBD1. There are 16 residues in the CDR3. J was trimmed by 0 bases and V by 6 bases; bases with no gene match: 8. The germline gives CDR1 SGHVS, CDR2 FQNEAQ. The CDR3 DNA sequence: TGTGCCAGCAGTCAGGGGGTCCAGAGCTCCTACAATGAGCAGTTCTTC. This gives the protein CASSQGVQSSYNEQFF.

This clone was counted once. The rearrangement uses TRBV18 and TRBJ2-3, with a weak D call TRBD2 (6 bases). The CDR3 consists of 14 residues. CDR1 and CDR2 from the germline V gene are KGHSH and LQKENI. The V and J ends lost 8 bases and 2 bases respectively, with 14 bases between them. CDR3: CASTLWRDTDTQYF. As DNA, the CDR3 is TGTGCCAGCACCCTATGGAGGGACACAGATACGCAGTATTTT.

This chain's CDR3 is CASSTEGTPSVTQPQHF. CDR3 nucleotide sequence: TGTGCCAGCAGCACCGAGGGGACCCCGAGCGTGACGCAGCCCCAGCATTTT. V usage is TRBV21-1 and J usage is TRBJ1-5. TRBV21-1 is a pseudogene locus. The CDR3 contains 17 residues.

The chain links TRBV6-5 to TRBJ1-5; possibly TRBD1 for D (6 bases). Germline CDR1 is MNHEY and CDR2 is SVGAGI. V was cut by 5 bases and J by 7 bases, with 15 bases left in between. This CDR3 spans 14 amino acids. CDR3 coding DNA: TGTGCCAGCAGTAACGGGGGGGGCGGGCAGCCCCAGCATTTT. Translating it yields CASSNGGGGQPQHF.

Remarks on this clone: At one end, the junction sequence differs from germline, possibly due to a read error. The rearrangement uses TRBV11-2 and TRBJ2-1; 15 bases fit TRBD2. CDR3 length: 14 residues. Germline V gene sequence: CDR1 SGHAT, CDR2 FQNNGV. In DNA form, the CDR3 reads TGTGCCAGCAGTCTCGGACTAGCGGGGGGGGCGGTGGTCTTC. It specifies CASSLGLAGGAVVF.

The rearrangement uses TRBV7-3 and TRBJ2-3; 9 bases fit TRBD1. The CDR3 is made up of 17 amino acids. V was pared by 4 bases and J by 5 bases, with 13 bases of the junction left unmatched. Germline values: CDR1 SGHTA, CDR2 FQGTGA. The CDR3 here is CASSYSSGTGSEDTQYF. The CDR3 nucleotides are TGTGCCAGCAGCTACTCCTCCGGGACAGGGAGTGAAGATACGCAGTATTTT.

The rearrangement joins TRBV4-1 to TRBJ2-2; D unresolved. V lost 5 bases to trimming and J lost 1 base, with 11 bases between them. This CDR3 comprises 15 residues. Germline CDR1 is MGHRA and CDR2 is YSYEKL. This chain's CDR3 is CASSGGVENTGELFF. The DNA of the CDR3 is TGCGCCAGCAGCGGTGGCGTCGAGAACACCGGGGAGCTGTTTTTT.

CDR3 in DNA: TGTGCCAGCAGTTCCTATCTGACAGGGAGCAATCAGCCCCAGCATTTT. Translated: CASSSYLTGSNQPQHF. The V call is TRBV2, the J call TRBJ1-5, with 7 bases that match TRBD1. Germline trimming cut 5 bases from V and 1 base from J; bases unmatched to any gene: 8. The CDR3 loop spans 16 amino acids. Germline values: CDR1 SNHLY, CDR2 FYNNEI.

This clone was detected once. The V gene is TRBV4-1, the J gene TRBJ2-3, with no clear D. Trimming left V 0 bases short and J 0 bases short, with 10 bases between. Germline CDR1 reads MGHRA; CDR2 reads YSYEKL. The CDR3 sequence is 16 residues long. Here the CDR3 reads CASSQDEFGSTDTQYF. CDR3 coding DNA: TGCGCCAGCAGCCAAGATGAGTTCGGTAGCACAGATACGCAGTATTTT.